This T cell receptor beta chain was captured by sequencing in a study of regulatory T cells in long-lasting Graves disease (dated by TCRdb to the early 2020s). Notes on the research overall: Antithyroid drugs had been taken for less than 3 months by newly diagnosed Graves' disease patients. A total of 33 samples were covered by TCR sequencing, comprising some 13 persistent and 20 or so newly diagnosed Graves' disease patients. The study took place in China and was registered as a clinical trial. Peripheral blood TCR sequencing and RNA sequencing compared persistent Graves' disease patients with newly diagnosed Graves' disease patients.

Trimming removed 3 bases from V and 6 bases from J; the gene matches leave 10 bases unexplained. The CDR3 sequence holds 16 residues, the cysteine and phenylalanine included. Only the CDR3 region is kept as DNA, spanning 48 bases read in frame from base 1. Via the germline V gene, CDR1 is SGHDN and CDR2 FVKESK. The paper as a whole reports these results and caveats: Persistent Graves' disease patients showed lower TCR Shannon entropy and fewer highly expanded clones than newly diagnosed patients, suggesting clonal expansion. The small sample size was acknowledged by the authors as a limitation that may reduce accuracy. Only peripheral blood was studied, because thyroid tissue, the primary lesion, was inaccessible. A larger number of public clonotypes was shared among persistent patients (around 3,000) than among newly diagnosed patients (around 890). Sequencing and analysis were limited to the TCR beta chain. Preferential use of TRBV28, TRBJ1-2 and TRBJ2-5 was observed in persistent disease, whereas TRBV20-1 and TRBJ2-1 were favored in newly diagnosed disease.

With regard to this clonotype: Its antigen has not been determined. One base away there is no much larger clone; base qualities are not given.

The library was built by means of multiplex PCR. Sequencing was carried out with an Illumina HiSeq 4000. To build TCR beta libraries, CDR3 regions were amplified by Arm-PCR using iRepertoire HTBI primers. PCR products were gel purified before sequencing. The study's own analysis went as follows. Gene usage analysis of CDR3 amino acid clonotypes relied on the approximately 60 TRBV and fewer than 15 TRBJ segments identified across samples. COPE and FqMerger were used to merge filtered high-quality paired reads into contigs. BLAST was used to align contigs to the IMGT TRBV, TRBD and TRBJ reference genes, and CDR3 was defined following IMGT. Any clonotype with a frequency above 0.1% was counted as a highly expanded clone. Repertoire diversity was measured by Shannon entropy, and V-J evenness by the Gini coefficient. Public clonotypes were defined as clonotypes shared by more than one individual. TCRdb reprocessed the public reads (quality trimming at Q25 with fastp, clone calling with MiXCR) and kept in-frame beta chains. Rows with a matching CDR3 protein are joined into one entry that keeps the most common DNA and genes. For this entry, the V and J calls and clone size follow TCRdb and not the study's own pipeline. The sample profile shows roughly 420,000 distinct CDR3 sequences; roughly 17% of them were found once. Approximately 11% of the sample goes to the ten largest clones.

The time point label corresponds to: newly diagnosed GD, antithyroid drugs for less than 3 months. For both TCR sequencing and RNA sequencing, RNA was extracted from PBMCs in TRIzol. The diagnosis of Graves' disease followed American Thyroid Association guidelines. Patients for the study were recruited at an endocrinology department in Xi'an, China. From each patient, 7.5 to 9.5 milliliters of peripheral blood was collected into an EDTA anticoagulant tube. PBMCs were isolated by Ficoll Paque Plus density gradient separation without further T cell sorting. An Agilent 2100 Bioanalyzer and agarose gel were used to check RNA quality, and a NanoDrop 2000 was used to measure RNA concentration. This same sample was also part of a study on T cells in Graves' hyperthyroidism and ophthalmopathy. As the second publication notes: Stable Graves' hyperthyroidism was defined as the absence of progression to ophthalmopathy over 18 months of follow-up. The hyperthyroidism patients were between 18 and 65 years old and newly diagnosed, with a disease duration of less than 2 months. Exclusion was applied to patients with uncontrolled infections, other autoimmune diseases, pregnancy or lactation. Diagnoses were based on clinical symptoms, serum thyroxine and TRAb, thyroid ultrasound and orbital computed tomography. The first round of RT-PCR for the TCR CDR3 was performed with the HTBI primer set and the Qiagen OneStep RT-PCR kit. Blood samples also contained most of the expanded thyroid clonotypes (frequency above 0.001), which suggests that blood repertoires may reflect thyroid immune responses. In cross-validation, a model built on a 13 V-J signature told ophthalmopathy apart from stable hyperthyroidism with approximately 90% sensitivity and around 81% specificity, and in testing the same model reached 80%/75%. In validation, progression to ophthalmopathy was predicted by the model with 70.59% sensitivity and nearly 75% specificity, a median of approximately 6.5 months before onset. A discovery cohort of about a hundred patients, 43 with Graves' ophthalmopathy and 55 to 65 with stable Graves' hyperthyroidism, was used to find distinguishing TCR V-J signatures. Whether ophthalmopathy could be predicted prospectively was tested in an independent validation cohort made up of under 20 hyperthyroidism patients plus 17 patients who later progressed to ophthalmopathy. The approximately 100 discovery patients were randomly split 7:3 into training and test sets. Thyroid tissue and blood T-cell repertoires from roughly six Graves' hyperthyroidism patients were also compared in the study. After blood sampling, hyperthyroidism patients were treated with methimazole at a starting dose of 30 mg daily, and ophthalmopathy patients were treated with high-dose intravenous methylprednisolone. A second multiplex PCR round built the libraries, followed by size selection and purification. The libraries were sequenced on an Illumina HiSeq2000 using paired-end 100 bp reads. SOAPnuke was used to process the raw data, removing reads that contained adapters or uncalled bases, had a mean Phred below 15, or lacked an exact match to the constant primer or identifier. High-quality paired reads were merged using COPE v1.2.5, and each unique nucleotide sequence was defined as a clonotype. MiTCR v1.1 was used to align clonotypes to the IMGT TRBV, TRBD and TRBJ reference segments. The analysis was restricted to V-J combinations with a frequency above 0.0001, which together covered about 99% of the repertoires. The TCS score was defined as F50 (clonal expansion) divided by E x V (chaos), with BLOSUM62-based TCRdist calculated between CDR3 peptides within each V-J. Welch's t-statistics and random forest reduced around 510 V-J features to 10 to 15, which were used in a naive Bayes classifier (R e1071). Sample size was not statistically predetermined, and investigators were not blinded to group allocation. TCR Vbeta CDR3 sequencing of 135 peripheral blood samples (approximately 44 ophthalmopathy, 75 or so hyperthyroidism and some 17 progressor patients) is reported in the paper.

The specimen comprised peripheral blood mononuclear cells (PBMCs), sampled at new diagnosis, from a patient treated with antithyroid drugs. The chain joins TRBV14 to TRBJ2-2; 7 middle bases align to TRBD2. This sequence originates from a woman aged 25-40 years with Graves disease. Donor details come from another sample of the same person, matched by shared clones. The nucleotide sequence reads as follows: TGTGCCAGCAGCCACCTGGGACTAAGCGGAGCCGGGGAGCTGTTTTTT. Translated, it reads CASSHLGLSGAGELFF.